These T cell receptor beta chains were read from a single sample in a study of PD-1 blockade in classical Hodgkin lymphoma. Repertoires were generated with immunoSEQ multiplex PCR, while TCRdb's copy carries only in-frame clones and drops some. The repertoire consists of around 13,000 clones, with around 84% occurring once and the leading ten covering 30% to 45%. The input for sequencing was peripheral blood mononuclear cells (PBMCs), taken at baseline. The receptor source for this set is a human donor with classical Hodgkin lymphoma. Both conserved end residues are part of each CDR3. A D gene is named only where the DNA matches it firmly. Not all rows give a size; the values are once, few, many and, for expanded clones, a class.

d_gene	v_gene	j_gene	abundance	CDR3aa	CDR3nt
TRBD1	TRBV10-3	TRBJ2-1	-	CAISESPRGNYNEQFF	TGTGCCATCAGTGAGTCTCCCAGGGGGAACTACAATGAGCAGTTCTTC
-	TRBV6-5	TRBJ1-2	-	CASKRPGSLYGYTF	TGTGCCAGCAAAAGGCCCGGTTCCCTCTATGGCTACACCTTC
-	TRBV5-1	TRBJ2-7	-	CASSPVRPGQSYEQYF	TGCGCCAGCAGCCCCGTTCGTCCGGGACAAAGCTACGAGCAGTACTTC
-	TRBV5-1	TRBJ2-6	-	CASSANSGANVLTF	TGCGCCAGCAGCGCCAACTCTGGGGCCAACGTCCTGACTTTC
TRBD1	TRBV19	TRBJ1-2	-	CASSSRDRGGYTF	TGTGCCAGTAGTTCCCGGGACAGGGGCGGCTACACCTTC
-	TRBV11-3	TRBJ2-7	-	CASSSLPFSGEQYF	TGTGCCAGCAGCTCCTTACCTTTTTCGGGGGAGCAGTACTTC
-	TRBV4-1	TRBJ2-7	-	CASSQDPGVLSYEQYF	TGCGCCAGCAGCCAAGATCCAGGGGTCTTGAGCTACGAGCAGTACTTC
TRBD1	TRBV7-9	TRBJ2-7	-	CASSPPQGALPYYEQYF	TGTGCCAGCAGCCCACCTCAGGGGGCATTACCCTACTACGAGCAGTACTTC
-	TRBV5-4	TRBJ2-1	-	CASSSRLGQYNEQFF	TGTGCCAGCAGCTCCCGTTTGGGGCAATACAATGAGCAGTTCTTC
-	TRBV6-6	TRBJ2-7	-	CASSPDWSSYEQYF	TGTGCCAGCAGTCCGGACTGGAGCTCCTACGAGCAGTACTTC
-	TRBV7-8	TRBJ1-5	-	CASSLGGAGTHYQPQHF	TGTGCCAGCAGCTTAGGGGGGGCCGGAACCCACTATCAGCCCCAGCATTTT
TRBD1	TRBV11-2	TRBJ2-7	once	CASSLGDRDRINYEQYF	TGTGCCAGCAGCTTAGGAGACCGGGACAGGATTAACTACGAGCAGTACTTC
-	TRBV6-1	TRBJ1-5	-	CASIRRGLGNQPQHF	TGTGCCAGCATCCGAAGGGGGTTAGGCAATCAGCCCCAGCATTTT
TRBD1	TRBV29-1	TRBJ1-2	-	CSATTGDGYTF	TGCAGCGCCACGACAGGGGATGGCTACACCTTC
-	TRBV18	TRBJ2-3	-	CASSTSSTDTQYF	TGTGCCAGCTCAACCTCTAGCACAGATACGCAGTATTTT
-	TRBV18	TRBJ2-3	-	CASSPRTDTQYF	TGTGCCAGCTCACCACGCACAGATACGCAGTATTTT
TRBD1	TRBV5-1	TRBJ1-6	few	CASTPTGQINSPLHF	TGCGCCAGCACCCCTACGGGACAGATTAATTCACCCCTCCACTTT
-	TRBV5-3	TRBJ1-1	-	CARSLGRGVMNTEAFF	TGTGCCAGAAGCTTGGGTAGGGGCGTCATGAACACTGAAGCTTTCTTT
-	TRBV27	TRBJ2-2	once	CASSFGMVTGELFF	TGTGCCAGCAGTTTTGGGATGGTCACCGGGGAGCTGTTTTTT
-	TRBV19	TRBJ2-5	-	CARTAPGTQYF	TGTGCCCGGACAGCCCCAGGGACCCAGTACTTC
TRBD2	TRBV27	TRBJ2-3	-	CASRPRAGETRTDTQYF	TGTGCCAGCAGACCGAGGGCGGGAGAGACACGCACAGATACGCAGTATTTT
TRBD1	TRBV23-1	TRBJ1-2	-	CASRTGSYYGYTF	TGCGCCAGCCGGACAGGGAGCTACTATGGCTACACCTTC
-	TRBV5-1	TRBJ2-2	-	CASSLGAGWTGELFF	TGCGCCAGCAGCTTGGGAGCGGGTTGGACCGGGGAGCTGTTTTTT
TRBD2	TRBV11-3	TRBJ2-1	-	CASSFGTKTGEQFF	TGTGCCAGCAGCTTTGGGACTAAAACCGGTGAGCAGTTCTTC
-	TRBV2	TRBJ2-7	-	CASKQGYYEQYF	TGTGCCAGCAAACAGGGTTACTACGAGCAGTACTTC
-	TRBV7-8	TRBJ1-1	-	CASSSGTNVWGNTEAFF	TGTGCCAGCAGCTCTGGGACAAATGTGTGGGGCAACACTGAAGCTTTCTTT
-	TRBV30	TRBJ1-1	-	CAWNTDTLNTEAFF	TGTGCCTGGAACACAGACACTCTTAACACTGAAGCTTTCTTT
TRBD1	TRBV10-3	TRBJ2-7	-	CAISEKTGGTSEQYF	TGTGCCATCAGTGAGAAGACAGGGGGAACTTCCGAGCAGTACTTC
TRBD1	TRBV6-1	TRBJ2-7	-	CASSEIGTGSSYEQYF	TGTGCCAGCAGTGAGATAGGGACAGGGAGCTCCTACGAGCAGTACTTC
TRBD1	TRBV19	TRBJ1-5	once	CASSIEAGGQPQHF	TGTGCCAGTAGTATTGAGGCAGGGGGACAGCCCCAGCATTTT
-	TRBV5-4	TRBJ2-5	-	CASSAGAMNQETQYF	TGTGCCAGCAGCGCCGGGGCTATGAACCAAGAGACCCAGTACTTC
TRBD1	TRBV30	TRBJ1-5	-	CAWSVTGARNQPQHF	TGTGCCTGGAGCGTGACAGGGGCACGCAATCAGCCCCAGCATTTT
-	TRBV30	TRBJ1-6	-	CAWSVGQGNSPLHF	TGTGCCTGGAGTGTAGGGCAGGGTAATTCACCCCTCCACTTT
-	TRBV19	TRBJ1-1	once	CASSTWGNTEAFF	TGTGCCAGTAGTACGTGGGGGAACACTGAAGCTTTCTTT
TRBD1	TRBV28	TRBJ2-1	-	CATLLGTGLYNEQFF	TGTGCCACTCTACTCGGGACAGGGCTATACAATGAGCAGTTCTTC
-	TRBV5-1	TRBJ1-1	-	CASSLTGPGNTEAFF	TGCGCCAGCAGCTTGACAGGTCCTGGGAACACTGAAGCTTTCTTT